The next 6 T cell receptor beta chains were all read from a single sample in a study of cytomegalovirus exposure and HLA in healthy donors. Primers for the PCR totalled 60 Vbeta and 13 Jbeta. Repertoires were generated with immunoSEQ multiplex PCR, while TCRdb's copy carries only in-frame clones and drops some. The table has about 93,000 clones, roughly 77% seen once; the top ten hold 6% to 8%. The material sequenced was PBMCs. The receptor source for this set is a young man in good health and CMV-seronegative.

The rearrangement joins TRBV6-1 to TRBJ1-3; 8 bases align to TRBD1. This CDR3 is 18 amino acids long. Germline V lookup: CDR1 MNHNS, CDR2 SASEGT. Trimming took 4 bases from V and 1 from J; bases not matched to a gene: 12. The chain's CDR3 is CASSGRAGGRGSGNTIYF. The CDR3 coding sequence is TGTGCCAGCAGTGGACGAGCAGGGGGCCGGGGTTCTGGAAACACCATATATTTT.

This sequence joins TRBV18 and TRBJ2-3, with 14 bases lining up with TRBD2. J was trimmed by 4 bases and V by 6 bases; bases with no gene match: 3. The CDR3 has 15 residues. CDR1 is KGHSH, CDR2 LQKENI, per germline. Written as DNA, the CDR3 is TGTGCCAGCTCGGGACTAGCGGGGGCGGCAGATACGCAGTATTTT. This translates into CASSGLAGAADTQYF.

CDR3 bases: TGTGCCAGCTCACCATGGTCTAGCGGGAGCGTCTACAATGAGCAGTTCTTC. Its translation: CASSPWSSGSVYNEQFF. This chain connects TRBV18 to TRBJ2-1; 10 bases agree with TRBD2. Losses at the gene ends were 2 bases for V and 3 bases for J; bases not matched to a gene: 7. Germline lookup yields CDR1 KGHSH and CDR2 LQKENI. This CDR3 comprises 17 residues.

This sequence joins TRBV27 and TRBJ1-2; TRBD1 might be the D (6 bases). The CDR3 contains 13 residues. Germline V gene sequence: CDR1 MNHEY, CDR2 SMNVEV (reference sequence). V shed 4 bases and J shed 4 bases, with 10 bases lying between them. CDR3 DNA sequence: TGTGCCAGCAGTTCGACAGGAGGCTATGGCTACACCTTC. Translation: CASSSTGGYGYTF.

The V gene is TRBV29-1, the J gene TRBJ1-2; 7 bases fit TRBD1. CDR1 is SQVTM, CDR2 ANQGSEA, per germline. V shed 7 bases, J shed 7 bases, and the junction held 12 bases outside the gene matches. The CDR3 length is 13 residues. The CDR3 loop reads CSAGTDFLAGYTF. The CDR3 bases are TGCAGCGCTGGGACAGACTTTCTCGCTGGCTACACCTTC.

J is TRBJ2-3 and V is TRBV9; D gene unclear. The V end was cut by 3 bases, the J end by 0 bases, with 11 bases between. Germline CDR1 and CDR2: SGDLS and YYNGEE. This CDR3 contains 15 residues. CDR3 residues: CASSERDPSTDTQYF. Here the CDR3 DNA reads TGTGCCAGCAGCGAGCGCGATCCTAGCACAGATACGCAGTATTTT.